These 2 T cell receptor beta chains came from one sample sequenced in a study of blood T cell repertoires in COVID-19. The protocol was immunoSEQ multiplex PCR, while the TCRdb copy is restricted to in-frame clones and leaves out a portion. Here the sample spans more than 200,000 clones, about nine tenths being singletons. Sequenced sample: peripheral blood. Receptors originate from a man between 65 and 85 years old with acute or convalescent COVID-19.

The genes are TRBV4-3 and TRBJ2-1, with 8 bases lining up with TRBD2. Germline loops: CDR1 LGHNA, CDR2 YSLEER. The CDR3 runs to 16 residues. The V gene end was trimmed by 4 bases and the J gene end by 2 bases; junction bases not matched to a gene: 7. The CDR3 region has the DNA TGCGCCAGCAGCCTACTTGGGCGGGGGGCCTACAATGAGCAGTTCTTC. It specifies CASSLLGRGAYNEQFF.

This clone appeared once. CDR3 loop: CASSHGTGGYGANVLTF. In nucleotides, the CDR3 is TGCGCCAGCAGCCACGGGACAGGGGGCTATGGGGCCAACGTCCTGACTTTC. This rearrangement joins TRBV4-1 to TRBJ2-6, with 12 bases fitting TRBD1. Germline-derived CDR1 and CDR2 are MGHRA and YSYEKL. With 3 bases clipped from V and 3 bases from J, the junction kept 3 bases outside the gene matches. The CDR3 covers 17 residues.